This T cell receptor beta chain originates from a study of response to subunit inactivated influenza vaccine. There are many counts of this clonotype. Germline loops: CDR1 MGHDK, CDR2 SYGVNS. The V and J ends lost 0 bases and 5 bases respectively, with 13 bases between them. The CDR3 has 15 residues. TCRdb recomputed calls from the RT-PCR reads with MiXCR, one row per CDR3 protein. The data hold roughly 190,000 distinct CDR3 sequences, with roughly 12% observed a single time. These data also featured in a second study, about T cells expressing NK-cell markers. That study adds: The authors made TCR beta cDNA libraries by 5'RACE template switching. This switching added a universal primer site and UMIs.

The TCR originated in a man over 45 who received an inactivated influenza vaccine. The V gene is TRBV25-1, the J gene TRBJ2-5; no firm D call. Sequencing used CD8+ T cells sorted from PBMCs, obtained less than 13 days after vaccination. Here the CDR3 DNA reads TGTGCCAGCAGTGAATATGTGGGCAGCCTGGAGACCCAGTACTTC. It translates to CASSEYVGSLETQYF. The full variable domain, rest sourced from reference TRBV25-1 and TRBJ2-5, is EADIYQTPRYLVIGTGKKITLECSQTMGHDKMYWYQQDPGMELHLIHYSYGVNSTEKGDLSSESTVSRIRTEHFPLTLESARPSHTSQYLCASSEYVGSLETQYFGPGTRLLVL.